This T cell receptor (beta chain) was found in a study of T cell changes during pregnancy in multiple sclerosis (dated by TCRdb to the late 2010s). Study-wide context: In women with multiple sclerosis, the researchers looked at how the T cell repertoire shifted as pregnancy progressed.

Libraries were constructed by the immunoSEQ multiplex PCR assay. As stored in TCRdb, this immuneACCESS dataset retains in-frame rearrangements with V and J assigned. A fraction of the clones does not appear; measured against another copy, unresolved V genes explain less than half of the discrepancy, and the remainder lacks a known reason. This sample holds some 100,000 clones; approximately 94% were observed only once. The ten largest clones take up roughly 1% of the sample. About this clone: The target of this receptor is not known. Base qualities are not recorded, but no much larger clone differs from it by a single base.

From cysteine to phenylalanine, the CDR3 is 15 amino acids long. The DNA shown is the 45-base CDR3, in frame from base 1. From the germline V gene, CDR1 is SQVTM and CDR2 is ANQGSEA. V ends up 4 bases short and J 4 bases short, with an unmatched junction base count of 10. This receptor was taken from a female donor with multiple sclerosis, enrolled in a pregnancy study. Recombination joined TRBV29-1 with TRBJ2-1, with 7 middle bases fitting TRBD2. The source was peripheral blood, collected before pregnancy. CDR3 reads: CSVGGGSQLYNEQFF. The nucleotide sequence reads as follows: TGCAGCGTTGGGGGCGGGAGTCAGTTGTACAATGAGCAGTTCTTC.